These 24 T cell receptor beta chains share one sample of origin, sequenced in a study of blood T cell repertoires in COVID-19. The repertoire was sequenced with immunoSEQ multiplex PCR; TCRdb's copy has only in-frame clones and lacks some. Altogether about 440,000 clones are present, approximately 89% being singletons, with the ten largest covering approximately 12%. The source material was peripheral blood. The receptor set was obtained from a woman in her forties or fifties with COVID-19, enrolled during active disease.

This chain connects TRBV7-9 to TRBJ2-3; no clear D. The CDR3 has 18 amino acids. Germline CDR1 is SEHNR and CDR2 is FQNEAQ (reference sequence). Trimming cost V 3 bases and J 0 bases, with 19 bases left between them. The CDR3 reads CASSFPSYSSSSTDTQYF. The DNA for the CDR3 is TGTGCCAGCAGCTTTCCGTCCTACAGTTCTTCTAGCACAGATACGCAGTATTTT. Together with reference TRBV7-9 and TRBJ2-3, the CDR3 gives the full variable domain: DTGVSQNPRHKITKRGQNVTFRCDPISEHNRLYWYRQTLGQGPEFLTYFQNEAQLEKSRLLSDRFSAERPKGSFSTLEIQRTEQGDSAMYLCASSFPSYSSSSTDTQYFGPGTRLTVL.

The chain combines TRBV6-5 with TRBJ1-5; D gene uncertain. V lost 2 bases and J 2 bases, leaving 10 bases between the germline ends. This CDR3 has 15 residues. The germline V gene has CDR1 MNHEY and CDR2 SVGAGI. CDR3 sequence: CASSYPFQGNQPQHF. Here the CDR3 DNA reads TGTGCCAGCAGTTACCCCTTCCAGGGCAATCAGCCCCAGCATTTT.

CDR3 residues: CASSLQGIQETQYF. As DNA, the CDR3 is TGCGCCAGCAGCCTACAGGGGATCCAAGAGACCCAGTACTTC. The chain is built from TRBV5-1 and TRBJ2-5; 7 bases align to TRBD1. CDR1 SGHRS and CDR2 YFSETQ come from the germline V gene. The CDR3 contains 14 residues. V shed 4 bases, J shed 1 base, and the junction held 4 bases outside the gene matches.

V is TRBV5-4 and J is TRBJ2-3, with 9 bases fitting TRBD2. CDR1 and CDR2 from the germline V gene are SGHNT and YYREEE (reference sequence). The CDR3 is 20 residues long. Trimming removed 4 bases from V and 4 bases from J; junction bases left unmatched: 22. DNA for the CDR3: TGTGCCAGCAGCAGCAACCAGCAATTCGGGCGGGGGGGCCTTTCAGATACGCAGTATTTT. Its protein is CASSSNQQFGRGGLSDTQYF.

The V gene is TRBV19, the J gene TRBJ2-7, with 9 nucleotides matching TRBD1. After removal of 4 bases from V and 6 bases from J, the junction contained 7 bases not matched to a gene. This CDR3 region has 14 residues. The germline V gene has CDR1 LNHDA and CDR2 SQIVND (reference sequence). CDR3 region: CASSTGQGPSEQYF. The CDR3 region has the DNA TGTGCCAGTAGTACGGGACAGGGCCCTTCCGAGCAGTACTTC.

This clone has a single count. The rearrangement links TRBV6-5 to TRBJ1-1; D gene uncertain. Per the germline V gene, CDR1 is MNHEY and CDR2 is SVGAGI. The CDR3 contains 13 residues. Trimming took off 6 bases at V and 4 bases at J, with 12 bases between the two ends. CDR3 coding DNA: TGTGCCAGCAGAATACCCACGGGCACTGAAGCTTTCTTT. This encodes CASRIPTGTEAFF.

This sequence joins TRBV4-2 and TRBJ2-1; TRBD2 might be the D (5 bases). V lost 4 bases to trimming and J lost 13 bases, with 17 bases between them. CDR1 LGHNA and CDR2 YNFKEQ come from the germline V gene. This CDR3 spans 13 amino acids. The CDR3 loop reads CASSPSLRGQQFF. In nucleotides, the CDR3 is TGTGCCAGCAGCCCCTCCCTCCGGGGTCAACAGTTCTTC.

This chain links TRBV18 with TRBJ1-2, with 9 bases fitting TRBD1. This CDR3 region has 16 residues. CDR1 is KGHSH, CDR2 LQKENI, per germline. V lost 6 bases to trimming and J lost 2 bases; unmatched junction nucleotides: 10. CDR3 in amino acids: CASSLDRGVENYGYTF. The CDR3 DNA reads as TGTGCCAGCTCGTTGGACAGGGGAGTGGAGAACTATGGCTACACCTTC.

This clone was counted a single time. The chain uses TRBV4-1 and TRBJ2-3; TRBD2 matches 7 bases. CDR1 MGHRA and CDR2 YSYEKL come from the germline V gene. V shed 3 bases and J 3 bases; nucleotides not matched to a gene: 12. CDR3 length equals 17 residues. CDR3 sequence reads: CASSQGGWASGTDTQYF. The CDR3 DNA reads as TGCGCCAGCAGCCAGGGGGGATGGGCTAGCGGAACAGATACGCAGTATTTT.

The chain couples TRBV29-1 to TRBJ1-1; D perhaps matches TRBD1 (6 bases). The CDR3 sequence is 15 residues long. Germline V gives CDR1 SQVTM, CDR2 ANQGSEA. The V and J ends lost 4 bases and 1 base respectively, with 16 bases between them. The CDR3 protein is CSVARQAPGNTEAFF. CDR3 in DNA: TGCAGCGTTGCCCGACAGGCCCCGGGGAACACTGAAGCTTTCTTT.

The J gene is TRBJ2-1, the V gene TRBV2; D call uncertain. The length of the CDR3 is 13 residues. V lost 4 bases and J 9 bases, leaving 13 bases between the germline ends. From germline, CDR1 is SNHLY and CDR2 FYNNEI. As DNA, the CDR3 is TGTGCCAGCAGTGTTGACCGGTCGGGTGAGCAGTTCTTC. Protein product: CASSVDRSGEQFF.

The chain has TRBV27 and TRBJ2-7; TRBD1 matches at 9 bases. The CDR3 sequence is 13 residues long. V dropped 8 bases and J dropped 4; count of bases not matched to a gene: 6. CDR1 and CDR2 (germline): MNHEY, SMNVEV (reference sequence). The CDR3 region has the DNA TGTGCCAGCGGGCCGGGACAGGGTTACGAGCAGTACTTC. Translation gives CASGPGQGYEQYF.

This chain links TRBV19 with TRBJ1-3; D not resolved. The V gene's germline CDR1 is LNHDA and CDR2 SQIVND (reference sequence). The CDR3 has 17 amino acids. The V gene lost 7 bases and the J gene lost 0 bases, with 19 bases spanning the gap. The CDR3 spells CASNEWRGSLSGNTIYF. CDR3 nucleotide sequence: TGTGCCAGTAACGAGTGGCGCGGGTCTCTCTCTGGAAACACCATATATTTT.

The V gene is TRBV14, the J gene TRBJ2-3, with D perhaps matching TRBD2 (6 bases). Trimming took off 1 base at V and 11 bases at J, with 19 bases between the two ends. The CDR3 has 15 amino acids. Germline V gene data show CDR1 as SGHDN and CDR2 as FVKESK. CDR3 in amino acids: CASSQGDFKGPWQYF. CDR3 coding DNA: TGTGCCAGCAGCCAAGGGGACTTTAAGGGCCCGTGGCAGTATTTT.

V gene TRBV10-3 combines with J gene TRBJ1-2, with 12 bases that match TRBD1. J gave up 6 bases and V 0 bases, and 2 bases lay outside the gene matches. CDR1 ENHRY and CDR2 SYGVKD come from the germline V gene. The CDR3 runs 15 residues. CDR3 in amino acids: CAISESRDRGHGYTF. CDR3 coding DNA: TGTGCCATCAGTGAGTCCCGGGACAGGGGGCATGGCTACACCTTC.

The chain carries TRBV5-4 and TRBJ1-4; the D gene is possibly TRBD1 (5 bases). Germline V gene lookup returns CDR1 SGHNT and CDR2 YYREEE (reference sequence). The CDR3 has 13 amino acids. The V gene lost 4 bases and the J gene lost 10 bases, with 14 bases spanning the gap. The CDR3 nucleotides are TGTGCCAGCAGCGGCGGGACTCTGGGAAAACTGTTTTTT. Translated, it gives CASSGGTLGKLFF.

The chain couples TRBV6-6 to TRBJ2-7, with 9 positions matching TRBD1. V shed 6 bases, J shed 4 bases, and the junction held 10 bases outside the gene matches. In germline, CDR1 is MNHNY, CDR2 SVGAGI (reference sequence). There are 15 residues in the CDR3. CDR3 protein: CASSFEQGALYEQYF. DNA for the CDR3: TGTGCCAGCAGCTTTGAACAGGGGGCGTTATACGAGCAGTACTTC.

The chain combines TRBV5-1 with TRBJ1-2, with 11 positions matching TRBD1. Germline assignment: CDR1 SGHRS and CDR2 YFSETQ. The length of the CDR3 is 15 residues. The junction had 6 bases not matched to a gene; V was cut back by 0 bases and J by 8 bases. The CDR3 sequence is CASSLDGQGAWGYTF. The CDR3 nucleotides read TGCGCCAGCAGCTTGGACGGACAGGGGGCTTGGGGCTACACCTTC.

The gene calls are TRBV11-2 and TRBJ1-4; D is undetermined. Trimming shortened V by 5 bases and J by 8 bases, and 21 bases separated the two germline ends. The CDR3 runs to 16 residues. Germline CDR1 and CDR2: SGHAT and FQNNGV. In DNA, the CDR3 is TGTGCCAGCAGCACCCGTGGAACCGGGGTGAGAGAAAAACTGTTTTTT. Amino acids: CASSTRGTGVREKLFF.

The chain joins TRBV21-1 to TRBJ1-3. TRBV21-1 is a pseudogene. CDR3 size: 16 residues. As DNA, the CDR3 is TGTGCCAGCAGCAAAAGTGCGGCCTTCTCTGGAAACACCATATATTTT. It is translated as CASSKSAAFSGNTIYF.

This chain uses TRBV6-5 with TRBJ2-7; D may be TRBD1 (5 bases). CDR3 size: 16 residues. Germline V gene lookup returns CDR1 MNHEY and CDR2 SVGAGI. V shed 2 bases and J shed 2 bases, with 16 bases lying between them. CDR3 sequence (DNA): TGTGCCAGCAGTTACGGGGCTGAGCTGGGGCCCTACGAGCAGTACTTC. It encodes CASSYGAELGPYEQYF.

In DNA form, the CDR3 reads TGTGCCAGCAGCTCCAGCGGGGGGTGGACCGGGGAGCTGTTTTTT. Its protein product is CASSSSGGWTGELFF. J is TRBJ2-2 and V is TRBV28, with TRBD2 identical over 9 bases. The CDR3 length is 15 residues. The V and J ends lost 6 bases and 5 bases, in that order; junction bases with no gene match: 7. From germline, CDR1 is MDHEN and CDR2 SYDVKM.

The J gene is TRBJ1-1, the V gene TRBV6-1; perhaps TRBD1 as D (6 bases). Germline loops: CDR1 MNHNS, CDR2 SASEGT. This CDR3 has 14 residues. V lost 2 bases, J lost 4 bases, and 11 bases lay in between. The CDR3 bases are TGTGCCAGCAGTGAACAGGGGAAACGCACTGAAGCTTTCTTT. Amino acids: CASSEQGKRTEAFF.

The chain combines TRBV6-4 with TRBJ1-5, with D uncertain. Germline V gene sequence: CDR1 MRHNA, CDR2 SNTAGT. Trimming took off 2 bases at V and 7 bases at J, with 9 bases between the two ends. This CDR3 region has 13 residues. CDR3 amino acids: CASSDVGGQPQHF. In DNA form, the CDR3 reads TGTGCCAGCAGTGACGTAGGCGGCCAGCCCCAGCATTTT.